The 14 T cell receptor beta chains reported below all come from one sample, sequenced in a study of CD8+ T cells in alopecia areata. Sequencing templates came from extracted RNA that was reverse transcribed into cDNA. TCRdb's table, derived via immunoSEQ multiplex PCR, lists solely in-frame clones and lacks some. In the table there are 180,000 or so clones, about 63% of which are singletons. Source: CD4+ T cells sorted from blood, taken at week 0. All receptors derive from a human donor with alopecia areata.

The sample holds one count of this clone. The V and J genes are TRBV4-3 and TRBJ2-1, with D unresolved. Trimming shortened V by 0 bases and J by 0 bases, and 9 bases separated the two germline ends. This CDR3 has 16 amino acids. Germline lookup yields CDR1 LGHNA and CDR2 YSLEER. The CDR3 DNA is TGCGCCAGCAGCCAAGATAGTGGCGGCTCCTACAATGAGCAGTTCTTC. Its protein is CASSQDSGGSYNEQFF.

The sample holds a few counts of this clone. The V and J genes are TRBV7-9 and TRBJ2-7, with 7 bases fitting TRBD2. V lost 2 bases and J lost 6; bases outside the gene matches: 7. CDR1 is SEHNR and CDR2 is FQNEAQ in the germline V gene (reference sequence). The CDR3 extends over 14 amino acids. The CDR3, as DNA: TGTGCCAGCAGCTTATGGCGGGAGAACGGCGAGCAGTACTTC. Amino acid sequence: CASSLWRENGEQYF.

Comments on this clone: Within the sample, other DNA sequences also encode this same CDR3. The genes are TRBV29-1 and TRBJ1-1, with D tentatively TRBD1 (5 bases). Germline V gene sequence: CDR1 SQVTM, CDR2 ANQGSEA. Trimming removed 6 bases from V and 0 bases from J, with 11 bases in between. The CDR3 loop spans 13 amino acids. The CDR3 sequence is CSVRGRLNTEAFF. The CDR3, as DNA: TGCAGCGTAAGGGGACGGCTGAACACTGAAGCTTTCTTT.

This clone was seen more than once but under ten times. V is TRBV29-1 and J is TRBJ1-1; D is ambiguous. This CDR3 has 13 amino acids. V dropped 2 bases and J dropped 0 bases, with 7 bases sitting between them. Looked up from germline, CDR1 is SQVTM and CDR2 is ANQGSEA. DNA for the CDR3: TGCAGCGTTGAATCCAGCATGAACACTGAAGCTTTCTTT. Translation gives CSVESSMNTEAFF.

J is TRBJ1-2 and V is TRBV30; D gene unclear. This CDR3 is built from 13 residues. Trimming removed 0 bases from V and 4 bases from J, with 9 bases in between. Germline V gene lookup returns CDR1 GTSNPN and CDR2 SVGIG (reference sequence). CDR3 DNA: TGTGCCTGGAGTGTACAGTCAGGCTATGGCTACACCTTC. It translates to CAWSVQSGYGYTF.

V is TRBV30 and J is TRBJ1-1; D not certain. Germline V gene data show CDR1 as GTSNPN and CDR2 as SVGIG (reference sequence). V was clipped by 3 bases and J by 7 bases, with 12 bases between them. The CDR3 is made up of 12 amino acids. CDR3 loop: CAWSPRGGEAFF. The CDR3 DNA is TGTGCCTGGAGCCCGAGAGGAGGTGAAGCTTTCTTT.

This chain connects TRBV5-1 to TRBJ2-1, with TRBD2 matching 9 bases. Germline lookup yields CDR1 SGHRS and CDR2 YFSETQ. The CDR3 is made up of 17 amino acids. The V and J ends lost 4 bases and 8 bases, in that order; junction bases with no gene match: 16. The CDR3 DNA follows: TGCGCCAGCAGCCCCCTGTCGGCGGGGGGGCCGAATCATGAGCAGTTCTTC. It is translated as CASSPLSAGGPNHEQFF. Looking up the rest from reference TRBV5-1 and TRBJ2-1 gives the full variable domain: KAGVTQTPRYLIKTRGQQVTLSCSPISGHRSVSWYQQTPGQGLQFLFEYFSETQRNKGNFPGRFSGRQFSNSRSEMNVSTLELGDSALYLCASSPLSAGGPNHEQFFGPGTRLTVL.

With respect to this clone: This specimen includes other DNA sequences encoding the same CDR3. CDR3 sequence reads: CASSFPNSPLHF. CDR3 sequence (DNA): TGTGCCAGCAGTTTTCCAAATTCACCCCTCCACTTT. This chain joins TRBV27 and TRBJ1-6, with unresolved D. CDR3 size: 12 residues. Germline V gene lookup returns CDR1 MNHEY and CDR2 SMNVEV (reference sequence). V lost 3 bases, J lost 7 bases, and 4 bases lay in between.

This clone was counted between two and nine times. CDR3 protein: CNARSGSDGVYTF. The CDR3 DNA reads TGCAATGCCCGGAGCGGGTCTGATGGGGTCTACACCTTC. The rearrangement links TRBV29-1 to TRBJ1-2; D gene uncertain. This CDR3 is built from 13 residues. CDR1 is SQVTM and CDR2 is ANQGSEA in the germline V gene.

This clone has only a few counts. V gene TRBV7-2 combines with J gene TRBJ2-7, with TRBD1 matching 8 bases. V was clipped by 1 base and J by 5 bases; unmatched bases: 7. There are 15 residues in the CDR3. Germline values: CDR1 SGHTA, CDR2 FQGNSA. In nucleotides, the CDR3 is TGTGCCAGCAGCTTAGGTTGGACAGGGTCGGACGAGCAGTACTTC. Translated, it gives CASSLGWTGSDEQYF.

This clone has just a few counts. The chain uses TRBV30 and TRBJ2-3, with D tentatively TRBD2 (5 bases). This CDR3 region has 15 residues. CDR1 is GTSNPN, CDR2 SVGIG, per germline (reference sequence). V lost 1 base and J lost 7, with 18 bases in between. The CDR3 DNA sequence: TGTGCCTGGAGTGGCGGTGCGGGCAGGACCAATACGCAGTATTTT. This gives the protein CAWSGGAGRTNTQYF.

The chain links TRBV15 to TRBJ1-4; 7 bases are a match to TRBD1. The CDR3 is made up of 16 amino acids. Germline trimming cut 3 bases from V and 6 bases from J; bases unmatched to any gene: 10. Germline V gene data show CDR1 as LNHNV and CDR2 as YYDKDF (reference sequence). The CDR3 DNA sequence: TGTGCCACCAGCAGGTCAGGCAGGGGGGCGGATGAAAAACTGTTTTTT. This encodes CATSRSGRGADEKLFF.

Comments on this clone: Other DNA sequences from this sample encode an identical CDR3 as well. The chain couples TRBV5-1 to TRBJ2-5, with D possibly TRBD1 on 6 matching bases. The V end was cut by 3 bases, the J end by 2 bases, with 8 bases between. Germline V gives CDR1 SGHRS, CDR2 YFSETQ. The CDR3 is 13 residues long. This CDR3 reads CASSSQGQETQYF. The DNA for the CDR3 is TGCGCCAGCAGCTCTCAGGGGCAAGAGACCCAGTACTTC.

The chain carries TRBV25-1 and TRBJ1-1; 9 positions agree with TRBD1. The CDR3 contains 12 residues. Trimming cost V 5 bases and J 10 bases; bases outside gene matches: 5. Germline loops: CDR1 MGHDK, CDR2 SYGVNS. CDR3 region: CASSPDRGGAFF. CDR3 bases: TGTGCCAGCAGTCCCGACAGGGGGGGAGCTTTCTTT.